Following are 16 T cell receptor beta chains from one sample sequenced in a study of beta chain features in type 1 diabetes. The study's findings and limits: Across all four CD4+ subsets, people with type 1 diabetes showed modestly shorter TCRB CDR3s.

The study reverse transcribed the entire isolated RNA, so it sequenced expressed TCRB transcripts. Clones were read by immunoSEQ multiplex PCR, and TCRdb kept only the in-frame ones, dropping some. Found here are around 140,000 clones, roughly 10% of them singletons; the top ten hold approximately 0.7%. The antigens these receptors bind are not known. Sequencing was performed on central memory CD4+ T cells from blood. The receptors originated from a man aged 25 to 40 with type 1 diabetes.

About this clone itself: The same CDR3 arises from other DNA sequences in this sample as well. The chain has TRBV9 and TRBJ1-2, with 8 bases aligning to TRBD1. CDR1 is SGDLS, CDR2 YYNGEE, per germline. V shed 5 bases, J shed 3 bases, and the junction held 3 bases outside the gene matches. The CDR3 consists of 13 residues. The CDR3 loop is CASSGTGHYGYTF. DNA of the CDR3: TGTGCCAGCAGTGGGACAGGTCACTATGGCTACACCTTC. Variable domain in full (rest from reference TRBV9 and TRBJ1-2): DSGVTQTPKHLITATGQRVTLRCSPRSGDLSVYWYQQSLDQGLQFLIQYYNGEERAKGNILERFSAQQFPDLHSELNLSSLELGDSALYFCASSGTGHYGYTFGSGTRLTVV.

This clone was counted a few times. The chain links TRBV5-1 to TRBJ1-6; 7 bases match TRBD1. This CDR3 is 13 amino acids long. The germline V gene encodes CDR1 SGHRS and CDR2 YFSETQ. Losses at the gene ends were 2 bases for V and 11 bases for J; bases not matched to a gene: 4. DNA for the CDR3: TGCGCCAGCAGCTTTGGGACAGAACCACCCCTCCACTTT. Its protein product is CASSFGTEPPLHF. Together with reference TRBV5-1 and TRBJ1-6, the CDR3 gives the full variable domain: KAGVTQTPRYLIKTRGQQVTLSCSPISGHRSVSWYQQTPGQGLQFLFEYFSETQRNKGNFPGRFSGRQFSNSRSEMNVSTLELGDSALYLCASSFGTEPPLHFGNGTRLTVT.

The chain joins TRBV28 to TRBJ2-2, with D uncertain. The CDR3 runs to 10 residues. The V end was cut by 6 bases, the J end by 8 bases, with 4 bases between. The germline gives CDR1 MDHEN, CDR2 SYDVKM. CDR3 in DNA: TGTGCCAGCAGCCAGGGGGAGCTGTTTTTT. This translates into CASSQGELFF.

This clone was found a few times. CDR3 coding DNA: TGCGCCAGCAGCCGGGGGGACCTAACCTCCTACAATGAGCAGTTCTTC. It encodes CASSRGDLTSYNEQFF. The chain carries TRBV5-1 and TRBJ2-1; 7 bases are a match to TRBD2. Germline CDR1 reads SGHRS; CDR2 reads YFSETQ. The CDR3 has 16 residues. The trim removed 4 bases at V and 0 bases at J, leaving 7 bases unmatched.

This clone was seen a handful of times. The chain uses TRBV28 and TRBJ1-5; 8 bases line up with TRBD1. J gave up 9 bases and V 3 bases, and 10 bases lay outside the gene matches. The germline gives CDR1 MDHEN, CDR2 SYDVKM. CDR3 length: 15 amino acids. The CDR3 DNA follows: TGTGCCAGCAGTTTTAACAGGGGGGGTAGTCCGCCCCAGCATTTT. As protein: CASSFNRGGSPPQHF.

This chain uses TRBV9 with TRBJ1-2, with TRBD1 matching over 7 bases. The CDR3 is made up of 13 amino acids. CDR1 SGDLS and CDR2 YYNGEE come from the germline V gene. V was pared by 5 bases and J by 4 bases, with 5 bases of the junction left unmatched. The CDR3 reads CASSFRTGYGYTF. The DNA of the CDR3 is TGTGCCAGCAGTTTCCGGACAGGCTATGGCTACACCTTC.

This clone appeared a few times. This rearrangement joins TRBV6-5 to TRBJ1-3; the D is unclear. The CDR3 sequence is 15 residues long. V was pared by 6 bases and J by 0 bases, with 12 bases between. From germline, CDR1 is MNHEY and CDR2 SVGAGI. Written as DNA, the CDR3 is TGTGCCAGCAGCCCCCCTCCTTACTCTGGAAACACCATATATTTT. Its translation is CASSPPPYSGNTIYF.

This clone was seen only a few times. The V call is TRBV7-2, the J call TRBJ2-7; 8 bases fit TRBD2. The CDR3 runs 14 residues. The J segment lost 1 base and the V segment lost 5 bases, leaving 4 bases of the junction unmatched. Germline assignment: CDR1 SGHTA and CDR2 FQGNSA. The CDR3 sequence is CASSQAGGSYEQYF. For the CDR3, the DNA is TGTGCCAGCAGCCAGGCGGGGGGATCCTACGAGCAGTACTTC.

This clone was found a few times. The V gene is TRBV7-9, the J gene TRBJ1-2, with no clear D. The germline CDR1 and CDR2 sequences are SEHNR and FQNEAQ (reference sequence). This CDR3 is built from 11 residues. Trimming took 7 bases from V and 8 from J, leaving 11 bases between them. The CDR3, as DNA: TGTGCCAGCATGAATTACCGGGGCTACACCTTC. Its translation: CASMNYRGYTF. The complete variable domain, with remaining parts taken from reference TRBV7-9 and TRBJ1-2, reads DTGVSQNPRHKITKRGQNVTFRCDPISEHNRLYWYRQTLGQGPEFLTYFQNEAQLEKSRLLSDRFSAERPKGSFSTLEIQRTEQGDSAMYLCASMNYRGYTFGSGTRLTVV.

In this sample, this clone turned up a few times. This sequence joins TRBV14 and TRBJ1-2; D is possibly TRBD1 (6 bases). CDR3 length equals 14 residues. Trimming cost V 0 bases and J 9 bases, with 14 bases left between them. CDR1 and CDR2 (germline): SGHDN, FVKESK. CDR3 sequence reads: CASSQDLGTLSYTF. In DNA, the CDR3 is TGTGCCAGCAGCCAAGATCTCGGGACACTGAGCTACACCTTC.

This clone has more than one count but fewer than ten. The rearrangement joins TRBV7-9 to TRBJ2-2; TRBD1 matches at 9 bases. The junction had 3 bases not matched to a gene; V was cut back by 6 bases and J by 4 bases. Looked up from germline, CDR1 is SEHNR and CDR2 is FQNEAQ (reference sequence). CDR3 length: 14 amino acids. CDR3 in amino acids: CASRTGGVTGELFF. CDR3 DNA: TGTGCCAGCAGGACAGGGGGGGTCACCGGGGAGCTGTTTTTT.

The rearrangement links TRBV5-1 to TRBJ1-1, with D tentatively TRBD1 (5 bases). Trimming took off 4 bases at V and 4 bases at J, with 14 bases between the two ends. This CDR3 is 14 amino acids long. From germline, CDR1 is SGHRS and CDR2 YFSETQ. The DNA of the CDR3 is TGCGCCAGCAGCGCGGTGACAGCCGGCACTGAAGCTTTCTTT. It yields the protein CASSAVTAGTEAFF.

This clone showed up just a few times. V and J are TRBV5-4 and TRBJ2-1; 7 bases match TRBD2. The CDR3 totals 16 residues. V trimming: 4 bases; J trimming: 6 bases; junction bases outside the gene matches: 13. Germline-derived CDR1 and CDR2 are SGHNT and YYREEE (reference sequence). For the CDR3, the DNA is TGTGCCAGCAGCCGCGGCTCCGGACTAGATCTCAATGAGCAGTTCTTC. Amino acid sequence: CASSRGSGLDLNEQFF.

This chain uses TRBV7-2 with TRBJ2-7, with 13 nucleotides matching TRBD2. Trimming at V came to 6 bases and at J to 4 bases, leaving 6 bases not matched to a gene. Germline loops: CDR1 SGHTA, CDR2 FQGNSA. The CDR3 is 15 amino acids. The CDR3 reads CASRSRTSGGYEQYF. The CDR3 nucleotides read TGTGCCAGCAGGTCACGGACTAGCGGGGGTTACGAGCAGTACTTC. Combining the CDR3 with reference TRBV7-2 and TRBJ2-7 gives the whole variable domain GAGVSQSPSNKVTEKGKDVELRCDPISGHTALYWYRQSLGQGLEFLIYFQGNSAPDKSGLPSDRFSAERTGGSVSTLTIQRTQQEDSAVYLCASRSRTSGGYEQYFGPGTRLTVT.

The genes are TRBV9 and TRBJ1-2; D gene ambiguous. Germline V lookup: CDR1 SGDLS, CDR2 YYNGEE. There are 12 residues in the CDR3. V dropped 3 bases and J dropped 2 bases, with 5 bases sitting between them. The CDR3, as DNA: TGTGCCAGCAGCGAACAGAACTATGGCTACACCTTC. This translates into CASSEQNYGYTF.

This clone was counted a few times. The rearrangement joins TRBV30 to TRBJ2-1; tentative D call: TRBD2 (6 bases). CDR3 length: 12 amino acids. Trimming cost V 5 bases and J 9 bases, with 14 bases left between them. CDR1 is GTSNPN, CDR2 SVGIG, per germline (reference sequence). The CDR3: CAWGRMGGEQFF. Here the CDR3 DNA reads TGTGCCTGGGGGAGGATGGGAGGTGAGCAGTTCTTC.